What follows is one T cell receptor (beta chain) and its context. These data are taken from a study of cytomegalovirus exposure and HLA in healthy donors. This PCR relied on a set of 60 Vbeta primers and 13 Jbeta primers. Clones were read by immunoSEQ multiplex PCR, and TCRdb kept only the in-frame ones, dropping some. The sample comprises 110,000 or so clones, about 79% of which are singletons, and roughly 2.6% rests with the top ten. The clonotype was recovered from a woman between 18 and 29 years old in good health and CMV-seronegative. The sequenced material came from PBMCs.

Here the CDR3 DNA reads TGTGCCAGTAGTATAGATCTATCCGGGTTAGACCAGCCCCAGCATTTT. It specifies CASSIDLSGLDQPQHF. V usage is TRBV19 and J usage is TRBJ1-5; no clear D. CDR3 length: 16 amino acids. With 0 bases removed from V and 7 bases from J, the gap between germline ends came to 16 bases. Germline assignment: CDR1 LNHDA and CDR2 SQIVND (reference sequence).